The rows below give T cell receptor beta chains drawn from one sample of a study of blood T cell repertoires in COVID-19. Sequencing used immunoSEQ multiplex PCR; TCRdb keeps in-frame clones, though not all of them. The sample consists of some 180,000 clones, 80% to 85% of them appearing once. Input material: peripheral blood. The receptors were sampled from a woman aged 40 to 50 with COVID-19, enrolled during active disease. Both conserved end residues are part of each CDR3. A D gene is named only where the DNA matches it firmly. Clone size is shown for a subset of rows, as once, few, many or a class of expanded clone.

v_gene,d_gene,j_gene,abundance,CDR3nt,CDR3aa
TRBV27,-,TRBJ1-2,once,TGTGCCAGCAGGACCCCGGGAGGCAGTGATGGCTACACCTTC,CASRTPGGSDGYTF
TRBV10-2,-,TRBJ1-1,-,TGCGCCAGCAGTGATTCGGTGAACACTGAAGCTTTCTTT,CASSDSVNTEAFF
TRBV6-5,-,TRBJ1-6,-,TGTGCCAGCAGTTACTCGACAGAAACTTCACCCCTCCACTTT,CASSYSTETSPLHF
TRBV11-2,-,TRBJ2-5,-,TGTGCCAGCAGCCTTTTAGAGACCCAGTACTTC,CASSLLETQYF
TRBV12-3/TRBV12-4,-,TRBJ1-1,-,TGTGCCAGCACTTTTCACGCCACAGAAGCTTTCTTT,CASTFHATEAFF
TRBV5-1,TRBD2,TRBJ2-5,-,TGCGCCAGCAGCTTTCATCAGACTAGCGGAACACAAGAGACCCAGTACTTC,CASSFHQTSGTQETQYF
TRBV9,-,TRBJ1-1,-,TGTGCCAGCAGCGATTCAACTGAAGCTTTCTTT,CASSDSTEAFF
TRBV27,TRBD1,TRBJ1-5,-,TGTGCCAGCAGTCCAATTGGACAGGTTAGCAATCAGCCCCAGCATTTT,CASSPIGQVSNQPQHF
TRBV19,-,TRBJ2-7,-,TGTGCCAGTAGTATTGGGAGTTCCAACTACGAGCAGTACTTC,CASSIGSSNYEQYF
TRBV6-5,-,TRBJ1-2,-,TGTGCCAGCAGCCGGGGGGTGATGAATTATGGCTACACCTTC,CASSRGVMNYGYTF
TRBV10-3,TRBD2,TRBJ2-5,-,TGTGCCACTTCAAGGGAGGGAGAGACCCAGTACTTC,CATSREGETQYF
TRBV6-2/TRBV6-3,TRBD2,TRBJ2-2,-,TGTGCCAGCAGCCCACTAGCGGGTTATACCGGGGAGCTGTTTTTT,CASSPLAGYTGELFF
TRBV7-9,-,TRBJ1-2,-,TGTGCCAGCAGCTTAGCGGGGGCAGTACAAAACTATGGCTACACCTTC,CASSLAGAVQNYGYTF
TRBV6-4,TRBD1,TRBJ1-6,-,TGTGCCAGCCAGGACAGGAGGAATTCACCCCTCCACTTT,CASQDRRNSPLHF
TRBV19,-,TRBJ1-4,-,TGTGCCAGTAGTGCCTCACGAGGACTCTTAGCAACTAATGAAAAACTGTTTTTT,CASSASRGLLATNEKLFF
TRBV9,-,TRBJ2-5,-,TGTGCCAGCAGCGCCGGCCCGGGGGGCCGGGGGGAGACCCAGTACTTC,CASSAGPGGRGETQYF
TRBV6-5,TRBD1,TRBJ1-2,-,TGTGCCAGCAGACCCCTCGGGACAGATGGCTACACCTTC,CASRPLGTDGYTF
TRBV14,TRBD1,TRBJ1-2,-,TGTGCCAGCACCCGGGAGGGGACAGGGGCCATCTATGGCTACACCTTC,CASTREGTGAIYGYTF
TRBV7-9,-,TRBJ2-3,-,TGTGCCAGCACCCAGGACAGTTTTGATACGCAGTATTTT,CASTQDSFDTQYF
TRBV2,-,TRBJ2-5,-,TGTGCCAGCAGTGAGACACGGGAGACCCAGTACTTC,CASSETRETQYF
TRBV6-5,-,TRBJ2-7,-,TGTGCCAGCAGTTATTCGAGGGAGCAGTACTTC,CASSYSREQYF
TRBV2,TRBD1,TRBJ1-5,once,TGTGCCAGCAGTGGGGGAGACAGGGCTAATCAGCCCCAGCATTTT,CASSGGDRANQPQHF
TRBV28,-,TRBJ2-7,-,TGTGCCAGCAGTTCCTCTTACGAGCAGTACTTC,CASSSSYEQYF
TRBV5-6,-,TRBJ1-2,-,TGTGCCAGGCGGACAGCTATGGGCTACACCTTC,CARRTAMGYTF
TRBV15,TRBD2,TRBJ2-3,-,TGTGCCACCAGCAGAGTAGCGGGGCTCACAGATACGCAGTATTTT,CATSRVAGLTDTQYF
TRBV5-1,TRBD2,TRBJ2-2,-,TGCGCCAGCAGCTCGGGACTAGCGGGGGGGAGTACCGGGGAGCTGTTTTTT,CASSSGLAGGSTGELFF
TRBV7-3,TRBD1,TRBJ2-3,few,TGTGCCAGCAGCTCGACAGGGACGAGCACAGATACGCAGTATTTT,CASSSTGTSTDTQYF
TRBV10-3,TRBD2,TRBJ2-1,-,TGTGCCATCAGCGAGGGACTAGCCTTCTACAATGAGCAGTTCTTC,CAISEGLAFYNEQFF
TRBV28,-,TRBJ2-7,-,TGTGCCAGCAGTTCCCCGTTAGCTTTGGCGTGGGAGCAGTACTTC,CASSSPLALAWEQYF
TRBV19,TRBD1,TRBJ1-5,-,TGTGCCAGTAGTACAGGACAGGGGGCCAGTCAGCCCCAGCATTTT,CASSTGQGASQPQHF
TRBV2,TRBD1,TRBJ2-7,-,TGTGCCAGCAGTGCCGGCACCGGGACAGAAAGGCAGTACTTC,CASSAGTGTERQYF
TRBV7-9,-,TRBJ2-1,-,TGTGCCAGCAGCCGGGGAGAGGGAAATGAGCAGTTCTTC,CASSRGEGNEQFF
TRBV6-5,TRBD2,TRBJ2-7,few,TGTGCCAGCAGTTATGGGGAGGGCTACGAGCAGTACTTC,CASSYGEGYEQYF
TRBV3-1/TRBV3-2,-,TRBJ1-2,-,TGTGCCAGCAGCCACGAACGACGAGGGTGGAGCTACACCTTC,CASSHERRGWSYTF
TRBV5-1,-,TRBJ2-7,-,TGCGCCAGCAGCCGGGACTGGCAAGATGTCAGGGAGCAGTACTTC,CASSRDWQDVREQYF
TRBV5-5,-,TRBJ1-1,-,TGTGCCAGCAGCTTGCCAGGGTGGATGAACACTGAAGCTTTCTTT,CASSLPGWMNTEAFF
TRBV19,TRBD1,TRBJ1-2,-,TGTGCCACCGTCGACAGGGGCTATGGCTACACCTTC,CATVDRGYGYTF